The T cell receptor beta chain under discussion was sequenced for a study of blood T cell repertoires in COVID-19. Study-level background: Material from acute and convalescent COVID-19 was sourced from the United States, Italy and Spain.

Measured with immunoSEQ multiplex PCR; TCRdb has only the in-frame clones, and not every one. Among 250,000 to 300,000 clones listed, approximately 91% were seen once. Germline CDR1 reads PRHDT; CDR2 reads FYEKMQ (reference sequence). The CDR3 totals 16 residues. V shed 5 bases, J shed 4 bases, and the junction held 9 bases outside the gene matches. Two negative PCRs, clearance, or symptom resolution characterized the recovered Cohort 3 donors. This sequence was found in a woman in her twenties or thirties who had recovered from COVID-19. V usage is TRBV13 and J usage is TRBJ2-7, with 12 bases aligning to TRBD2. The specimen sequenced was PBMCs or T cells enriched from blood (not recorded which). The CDR3 loop reads CASSPPGLAGRYEQYF. In DNA, the CDR3 is TGTGCCAGCAGCCCCCCCGGACTAGCGGGAAGATACGAGCAGTACTTC.